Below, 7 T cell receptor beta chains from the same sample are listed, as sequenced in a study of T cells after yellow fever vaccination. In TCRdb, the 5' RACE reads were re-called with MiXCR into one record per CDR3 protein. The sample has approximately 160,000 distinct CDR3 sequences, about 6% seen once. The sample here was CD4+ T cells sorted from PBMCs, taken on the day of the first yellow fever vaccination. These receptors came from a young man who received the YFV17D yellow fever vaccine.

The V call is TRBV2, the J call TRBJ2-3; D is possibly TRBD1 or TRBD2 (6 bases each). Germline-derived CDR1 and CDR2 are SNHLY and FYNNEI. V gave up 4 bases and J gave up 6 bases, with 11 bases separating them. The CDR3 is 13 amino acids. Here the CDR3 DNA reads TGTGCCAGCAGTGCGGGGGCCGGGGATACGCAGTATTTT. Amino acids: CASSAGAGDTQYF. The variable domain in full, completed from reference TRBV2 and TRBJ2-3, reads EPEVTQTPSHQVTQMGQEVILRCVPISNHLYFYWYRQILGQKVEFLVSFYNNEISEKSEIFDDQFSVERPDGSNFTLKIRSTKLEDSAMYFCASSAGAGDTQYFGPGTRLTVL.

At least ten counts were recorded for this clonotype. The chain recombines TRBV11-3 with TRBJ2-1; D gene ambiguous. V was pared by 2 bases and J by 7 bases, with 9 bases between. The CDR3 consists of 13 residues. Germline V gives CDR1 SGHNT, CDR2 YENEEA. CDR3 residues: CASSLYGVNEQFF. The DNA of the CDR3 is TGTGCCAGCAGCTTATATGGGGTTAATGAGCAGTTCTTC. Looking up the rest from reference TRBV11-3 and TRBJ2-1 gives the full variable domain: EAGVVQSPRYKIIEKKQPVAFWCNPISGHNTLYWYLQNLGQGPELLIRYENEEAVDDSQLPKDRFSAERLKGVDSTLKIQPAELGDSAVYLCASSLYGVNEQFFGPGTRLTVL.

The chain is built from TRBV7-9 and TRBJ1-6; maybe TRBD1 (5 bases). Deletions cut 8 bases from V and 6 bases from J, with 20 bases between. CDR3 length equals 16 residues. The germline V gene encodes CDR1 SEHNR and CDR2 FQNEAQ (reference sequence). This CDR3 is CASALGRGFSNSPLHF. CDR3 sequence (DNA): TGTGCCAGCGCCCTGGGACGGGGGTTTAGTAATTCACCCCTCCACTTT.

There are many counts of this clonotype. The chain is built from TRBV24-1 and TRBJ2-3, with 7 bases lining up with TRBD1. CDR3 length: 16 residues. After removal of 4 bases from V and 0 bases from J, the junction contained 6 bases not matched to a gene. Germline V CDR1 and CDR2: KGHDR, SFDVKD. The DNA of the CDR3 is TGTGCCACCAGTGAGTCGGGACAGTCTAGCACAGATACGCAGTATTTT. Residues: CATSESGQSSTDTQYF.

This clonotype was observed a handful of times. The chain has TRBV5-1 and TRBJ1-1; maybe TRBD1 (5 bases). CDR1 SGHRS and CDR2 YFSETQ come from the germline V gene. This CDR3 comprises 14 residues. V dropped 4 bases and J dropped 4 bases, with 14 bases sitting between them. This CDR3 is CASSRGDAGTEAFF. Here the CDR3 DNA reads TGCGCCAGCAGCCGAGGGGATGCAGGCACTGAAGCTTTCTTT.

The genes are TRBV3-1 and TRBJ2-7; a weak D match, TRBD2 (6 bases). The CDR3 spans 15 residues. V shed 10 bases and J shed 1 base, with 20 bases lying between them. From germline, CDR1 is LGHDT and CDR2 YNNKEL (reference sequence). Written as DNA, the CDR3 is TGTGCCAACGACGAGGGAGGCTTACAATCCTACGAGCAGTACTTC. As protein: CANDEGGLQSYEQYF.

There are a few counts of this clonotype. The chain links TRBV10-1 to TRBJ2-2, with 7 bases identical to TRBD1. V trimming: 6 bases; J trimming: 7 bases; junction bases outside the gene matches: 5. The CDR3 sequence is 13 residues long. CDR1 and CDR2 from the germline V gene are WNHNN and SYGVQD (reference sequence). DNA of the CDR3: TGCGCCAGCAGGACAGGGCAGGGCGGGGAGCTGTTTTTT. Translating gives CASRTGQGGELFF.